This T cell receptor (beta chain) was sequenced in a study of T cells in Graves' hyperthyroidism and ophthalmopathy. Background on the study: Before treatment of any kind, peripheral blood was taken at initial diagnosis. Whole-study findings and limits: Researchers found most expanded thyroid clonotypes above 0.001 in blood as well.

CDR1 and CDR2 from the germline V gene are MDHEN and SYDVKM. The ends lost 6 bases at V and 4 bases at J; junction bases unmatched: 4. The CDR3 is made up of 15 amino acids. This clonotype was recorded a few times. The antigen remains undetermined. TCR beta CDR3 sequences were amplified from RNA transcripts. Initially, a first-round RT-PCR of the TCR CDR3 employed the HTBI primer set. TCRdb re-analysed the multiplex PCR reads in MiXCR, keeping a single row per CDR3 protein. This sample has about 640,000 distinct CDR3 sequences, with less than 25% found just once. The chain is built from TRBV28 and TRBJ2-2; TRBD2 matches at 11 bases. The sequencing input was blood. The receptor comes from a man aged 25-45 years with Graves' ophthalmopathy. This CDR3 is CASRVAGGSTGELFF. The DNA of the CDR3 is TGTGCCAGCAGGGTAGCGGGAGGGAGCACCGGGGAGCTGTTTTTT.